This T cell receptor (beta chain) was sequenced for a study of blood T cell repertoires in COVID-19. Generated by immunoSEQ multiplex PCR, the TCRdb table keeps only in-frame clones and is missing some. Among 230,000 or so clones listed, around 91% were seen once. V lost 3 bases to trimming and J lost 4 bases, with 10 bases between them. The germline V gene has CDR1 LNHDA and CDR2 SQIVND (reference sequence). This CDR3 comprises 13 residues. In this sample, this clone turned up a few times. The same CDR3 arises from other DNA sequences in this sample as well. This sequence was found in a woman aged 55-69 years with COVID-19, enrolled during active disease. The specimen sequenced was peripheral blood. The chain uses TRBV19 and TRBJ2-7, with D perhaps matching TRBD1 (5 bases). CDR3 sequence: CASSIQGAYEQYF. The CDR3 nucleotides read TGTGCCAGTAGTATTCAAGGGGCTTACGAGCAGTACTTC.